One sample yielded the 25 T cell receptor beta chains listed below, sequenced in a study of cytomegalovirus exposure and HLA in healthy donors. The PCR made use of 60 Vbeta and 13 Jbeta primers. The protocol was immunoSEQ multiplex PCR, while the TCRdb copy is restricted to in-frame clones and leaves out a portion. The table records about 130,000 clones, approximately 80% of them present only once. Specimen: PBMCs. The receptors were gathered from a man aged 25 to 45 in good health and CMV-seropositive.

The rearrangement joins TRBV7-9 to TRBJ2-5; 7 bases fit TRBD1. The CDR3 has 15 residues. Germline V gene data show CDR1 as SEHNR and CDR2 as FQNEAQ (reference sequence). J was trimmed by 4 bases and V by 2 bases; bases with no gene match: 7. Here the CDR3 DNA reads TGTGCCAGCAGCTTACCCACAGGGGTTGGAGAGACCCAGTACTTC. Translation: CASSLPTGVGETQYF.

The chain recombines TRBV30 with TRBJ2-3; TRBD2 matches at 7 bases. Germline assignment: CDR1 GTSNPN and CDR2 SVGIG (reference sequence). CDR3 length: 16 residues. The junction had 9 bases not matched to a gene; V was cut back by 3 bases and J by 0 bases. The CDR3 DNA sequence: TGTGCCTGGAGCCATTACCTACTAGCGAGCACAGATACGCAGTATTTT. This codes for CAWSHYLLASTDTQYF.

This clone was detected a few times. The chain links TRBV15 to TRBJ2-5; TRBD2 matches 13 bases. Germline V gene sequence: CDR1 LNHNV, CDR2 YYDKDF (reference sequence). After removal of 5 bases from V and 5 bases from J, the junction contained 14 bases not matched to a gene. The CDR3 sequence is 18 residues long. Here the CDR3 DNA reads TGTGCCACCAGCGACCAGACTTGGACTAGCGGGAGTGTGGAGACCCAGTACTTC. Its translation is CATSDQTWTSGSVETQYF. Together with reference TRBV15 and TRBJ2-5, the CDR3 gives the full variable domain: DAMVIQNPRYQVTQFGKPVTLSCSQTLNHNVMYWYQQKSSQAPKLLFHYYDKDFNNEADTPDNFQSRRPNTSFCFLDIRSPGLGDTAMYLCATSDQTWTSGSVETQYFGPGTRLLVL.

The V gene is TRBV11-2, the J gene TRBJ1-1; 8 nucleotides agree with TRBD1. The CDR3 is 14 amino acids. Unmatched junction bases numbered 5, after V lost 3 bases and J lost 5 bases. CDR1 and CDR2 (germline): SGHAT, FQNNGV. The CDR3 sequence: CASSLTDRGTEAFF. CDR3 sequence (DNA): TGTGCCAGCAGCTTGACCGACAGGGGAACTGAAGCTTTCTTT.

This clone was seen a handful of times. The chain combines TRBV12-5 with TRBJ1-3, with D possibly being TRBD1 (5 bases). The CDR3 contains 14 residues. Per the germline V gene, CDR1 is LGHNT and CDR2 is FRNRAP. Between the trimmed V and J ends, which lost 8 bases and 8 bases, there was a span of 19 bases. The CDR3: CASSLGGRADTIYF. CDR3 coding DNA: TGTGCTAGTTCCCTTGGGGGGAGGGCAGACACCATATATTTT.

V is TRBV4-3 and J is TRBJ2-7; possible D gene TRBD1, 7 bases. Trimming removed 0 bases from V and 3 bases from J, with 12 bases in between. Germline V gene data show CDR1 as LGHNA and CDR2 as YSLEER. CDR3 length: 15 residues. Here the CDR3 reads CASSQDVRGDYEQYF. CDR3 nucleotides: TGCGCCAGCAGCCAAGATGTCAGGGGGGACTACGAGCAGTACTTC.

This sequence joins TRBV28 and TRBJ1-1; 10 positions agree with TRBD1. CDR1 and CDR2 from the germline V gene are MDHEN and SYDVKM. The V segment lost 7 bases and the J segment 10 bases; nucleotides outside the gene matches: 12. The CDR3 consists of 14 residues. The CDR3 region has the DNA TGTGCCAGCACTGCGACAGGGGGCTCCCCCGGAGCTTTCTTT. Residues: CASTATGGSPGAFF. The entire variable domain, with the rest obtained from reference TRBV28 and TRBJ1-1, is as follows: DVKVTQSSRYLVKRTGEKVFLECVQDMDHENMFWYRQDPGLGLRLIYFSYDVKMKEKGDIPEGYSVSREKKERFSLILESASTNQTSMYLCASTATGGSPGAFFGQGTRLTVV.

This clone showed up just once. The chain is built from TRBV6-5 and TRBJ2-7; 7 bases agree with TRBD2. CDR1 is MNHEY and CDR2 is SVGAGI in the germline V gene. The CDR3 spans 14 residues. The V and J ends lost 8 bases and 0 bases, in that order; junction bases with no gene match: 7. The CDR3 sequence is CASGRGRASYEQYF. In DNA, the CDR3 is TGTGCCAGCGGGAGAGGGAGGGCCTCCTACGAGCAGTACTTC.

This clone was observed a few times. The chain couples TRBV5-1 to TRBJ2-7, with TRBD2 as a possible D gene (6 bases). V was trimmed by 6 bases and J by 4 bases, leaving 11 bases between them. Germline V gives CDR1 SGHRS, CDR2 YFSETQ. The CDR3 loop spans 12 amino acids. The CDR3 spells CASMGRGYEQYF. CDR3 nucleotide sequence: TGCGCCAGCATGGGGCGGGGATACGAGCAGTACTTC.

This clone was observed a handful of times. The chain couples TRBV28 to TRBJ2-1; TRBD2 matches at 7 bases. CDR1 and CDR2 from the germline V gene are MDHEN and SYDVKM. The CDR3 runs 16 residues. The V gene end was trimmed by 5 bases and the J gene end by 8 bases; junction bases not matched to a gene: 15. The CDR3 DNA is TGTGCCAGCAGTCCTCGAAGGGGCGGGAGACTACATGAGCAGTTCTTC. It codes for CASSPRRGGRLHEQFF.

As DNA, the CDR3 is TGCGCCAGCAGCCAAGCAGCTAGCGGGATTTCAGAGACCCAGTACTTC. It codes for CASSQAASGISETQYF. This chain uses TRBV4-3 with TRBJ2-5; 9 nucleotides align to TRBD2. Trimming took 1 base from V and 4 from J; bases not matched to a gene: 7. CDR3 length equals 16 residues. Germline loops: CDR1 LGHNA, CDR2 YSLEER.

The chain carries TRBV11-1 and TRBJ2-3; D possibly corresponds to TRBD2 (6 bases). Germline lookup yields CDR1 SGHAT and CDR2 FQDESV (reference sequence). This CDR3 contains 14 residues. With 5 bases removed from V and 2 bases from J, the gap between germline ends came to 11 bases. The CDR3, as DNA: TGTGCCAGCAGCGAGCGGGTCCCCACAGATACGCAGTATTTT. Encoded protein: CASSERVPTDTQYF.

V gene TRBV7-3 combines with J gene TRBJ1-1, with unresolved D. The CDR3 covers 15 residues. CDR1 is SGHTA, CDR2 FQGTGA, per germline. The V gene lost 0 bases and the J gene lost 1 base, with 9 bases spanning the gap. CDR3 in amino acids: CASSLTGGGNTEAFF. DNA for the CDR3: TGTGCCAGCAGCTTAACCGGTGGAGGGAACACTGAAGCTTTCTTT.

The rearrangement uses TRBV30 and TRBJ1-2; D is undetermined. The V end lost 0 bases, the J end lost 6 bases, and 11 bases lay between the germline ends. The CDR3 extends over 13 amino acids. Per germline, CDR1 GTSNPN and CDR2 SVGIG (reference sequence). This CDR3 is CAWSVITGNGYTF. In nucleotides, the CDR3 is TGTGCCTGGAGTGTGATAACGGGGAATGGCTACACCTTC. The full variable domain, rest sourced from reference TRBV30 and TRBJ1-2, is SQTIHQWPATLVQPVGSPLSLECTVEGTSNPNLYWYRQAAGRGLQLLFYSVGIGQISSEVPQNLSASRPQDRQFILSSKKLLLSDSGFYLCAWSVITGNGYTFGSGTRLTVV.

The chain carries TRBV2 and TRBJ2-2; 7 positions match TRBD2. The CDR3 is 15 residues long. The V gene end was trimmed by 4 bases and the J gene end by 1 base; junction bases not matched to a gene: 3. The germline gives CDR1 SNHLY, CDR2 FYNNEI. CDR3 sequence reads: CASSVASGNTGELFF. The CDR3, as DNA: TGTGCCAGCAGTGTGGCTAGCGGGAACACCGGGGAGCTGTTTTTT.

Only one count was recorded for this clone. The chain uses TRBV10-3 and TRBJ2-1, with 9 bases aligning to TRBD2. The CDR3 consists of 16 residues. Looked up from germline, CDR1 is ENHRY and CDR2 is SYGVKD. V shed 3 bases, J shed 4 bases, and the junction held 7 bases outside the gene matches. The CDR3: CAISERSSGMYNEQFF. The CDR3, as DNA: TGTGCCATCAGTGAAAGGTCTAGCGGGATGTACAATGAGCAGTTCTTC.

The rearrangement links TRBV13 to TRBJ2-1, with TRBD1 as a possible D gene (6 bases). CDR1 is PRHDT, CDR2 FYEKMQ, per germline (reference sequence). V lost 5 bases to trimming and J lost 5 bases, with 25 bases between them. CDR3 length: 18 amino acids. The CDR3: CASSNGQLNLNGHNEQFF. Written as DNA, the CDR3 is TGTGCCAGCAGCAACGGACAGCTGAATCTTAATGGGCACAATGAGCAGTTCTTC. Full variable domain (outside the CDR3, taken from reference TRBV13 and TRBJ2-1): AAGVIQSPRHLIKEKRETATLKCYPIPRHDTVYWYQQGPGQDPQFLISFYEKMQSDKGSIPDRFSAQQFSDYHSELNMSSLELGDSALYFCASSNGQLNLNGHNEQFFGPGTRLTVL.

V is TRBV11-3 and J is TRBJ2-5; 7 bases map to TRBD1. CDR1 SGHNT and CDR2 YENEEA come from the germline V gene. Trimming at V came to 4 bases and at J to 3 bases, leaving 2 bases not matched to a gene. This CDR3 region has 13 residues. As DNA, the CDR3 is TGTGCCAGCAGCTCCGACAGGGAAGAGACCCAGTACTTC. Its translation is CASSSDREETQYF.

The rearrangement uses TRBV14 and TRBJ1-2; TRBD1 might be the D (5 bases). CDR3 length: 14 amino acids. V lost 4 bases and J 4 bases, leaving 13 bases between the germline ends. Germline CDR1 reads SGHDN; CDR2 reads FVKESK. CDR3 DNA: TGTGCCAGCAGCCGTAAGACAGCCATCTATGGCTACACCTTC. Its translation: CASSRKTAIYGYTF. The full variable domain, completed using reference TRBV14 and TRBJ1-2, is EAGVTQFPSHSVIEKGQTVTLRCDPISGHDNLYWYRRVMGKEIKFLLHFVKESKQDESGMPNNRFLAERTGGTYSTLKVQPAELEDSGVYFCASSRKTAIYGYTFGSGTRLTVV.

The CDR3 coding sequence is TGTGCCAGCGGAACCGATCCCGCCAGGGGGCGAGGTGAGCAGTTCTTC. As protein: CASGTDPARGRGEQFF. This sequence joins TRBV27 and TRBJ2-1; 8 bases map to TRBD1. CDR1 MNHEY and CDR2 SMNVEV come from the germline V gene (reference sequence). The junction had 18 bases not matched to a gene; V was cut back by 8 bases and J by 9 bases. This CDR3 region has 16 residues.

The rearrangement links TRBV5-1 to TRBJ2-3, with 9 bases that match TRBD2. V was pared by 3 bases and J by 5 bases, with 10 bases of the junction left unmatched. This CDR3 has 16 residues. Germline V lookup: CDR1 SGHRS, CDR2 YFSETQ. The CDR3 region is CASSSSSGDGKDTQYF. The DNA of the CDR3 is TGCGCCAGCAGCTCTTCTAGCGGGGATGGGAAAGATACGCAGTATTTT.

The chain employs TRBV6-1 and TRBJ2-1; tentatively, D is TRBD2 (5 bases). Trimming removed 7 bases at V and 2 bases at J, with 12 bases between. This CDR3 has 14 residues. Germline assignment: CDR1 MNHNS and CDR2 SASEGT. The CDR3 reads CASKDSRTYNEQFF. The CDR3 DNA is TGTGCCAGCAAGGACTCCCGAACCTACAATGAGCAGTTCTTC.

The V call is TRBV5-6, the J call TRBJ2-1; D perhaps matches TRBD1 (6 bases). Germline V gene data show CDR1 as SGHDT and CDR2 as YYEEEE. CDR3 length: 13 amino acids. Trimming took 0 bases from V and 5 from J, leaving 6 bases between them. CDR3 nucleotides: TGTGCCAGCAGCTTGGGGACAGACAATGAGCAGTTCTTC. This gives the protein CASSLGTDNEQFF.

This clone was observed once. This chain links TRBV25-1 with TRBJ1-1; 10 bases match TRBD1. The germline V gene has CDR1 MGHDK and CDR2 SYGVNS. This CDR3 comprises 14 residues. J lost 6 bases, V lost 6 bases, and 7 bases had no gene match. The CDR3 sequence is CASRGQGFLAEAFF. The CDR3 region has the DNA TGTGCCAGCAGGGGACAGGGGTTTTTAGCTGAAGCTTTCTTT.

V is TRBV5-6 and J is TRBJ2-1; 7 bases are a match to TRBD2. The length of the CDR3 is 16 residues. CDR1 is SGHDT, CDR2 YYEEEE, per germline. Trimming removed 2 bases from V and 3 bases from J; junction bases left unmatched: 8. The CDR3 is CASSFGGGTIYNEQFF. The CDR3 DNA sequence: TGTGCCAGCAGCTTTGGGGGGGGGACCATCTACAATGAGCAGTTCTTC. The variable domain in full, with the rest retrieved from reference TRBV5-6 and TRBJ2-1, is DAGVTQSPTHLIKTRGQQVTLRCSPKSGHDTVSWYQQALGQGPQFIFQYYEEEERQRGNFPDRFSGHQFPNYSSELNVNALLLGDSALYLCASSFGGGTIYNEQFFGPGTRLTVL.